The T cell receptor (beta chain) under discussion was sequenced for a study of cytomegalovirus exposure and HLA in healthy donors. The data were produced by immunoSEQ multiplex PCR, yet TCRdb's version contains in-frame clones alone and is incomplete. The repertoire has about 110,000 clones, roughly 90% of them found once; the top ten carry 1.4%. The CDR3 extends over 16 amino acids. In germline, CDR1 is SGHTA, CDR2 FQGNSA. V gave up 1 base and J gave up 5 bases, with 14 bases separating them. The material sequenced was PBMCs. V is TRBV7-2 and J is TRBJ2-2; D may be TRBD2 (5 bases). The clonotype comes from a woman in her 30s in good health and CMV-seropositive. The CDR3 DNA is TGTGCCAGCAGCTTAGATGCACTAGTGGCGACCGGGGAGCTGTTTTTT. It translates to CASSLDALVATGELFF.